This entry describes one T cell receptor beta chain. The antigen remains unidentified. These data come from a study of T cell repertoires in cytomegalovirus infection. Turning to the study itself: Used in the study were CMV epitopes, some recently identified and HLA-C-restricted, others well-studied and HLA-B-restricted. From public TCR beta signatures came an indication of both CMV infection and matching HLA type.

Study-level points and caveats: Summed frequency of public TCR beta families distinguished CMV carriers with the relevant HLA.

TCRdb used MiXCR to reprocess the reads, holding one entry per CDR3 protein. Altogether 200,000 or so distinct CDR3 sequences are present, roughly two fifths being singletons, with the ten largest covering 55% to 60%. Germline values: CDR1 MNHNS, CDR2 SASEGT. The CDR3 is 17 residues long. The V gene lost 0 bases and the J gene lost 1 base, with 13 bases spanning the gap. Specimen: CD8+ T cells from cultured PBMCs, collected from culture after CMV antigen stimulation. The chain employs TRBV6-1 and TRBJ1-5; D unresolved. The source of this sequence is a human donor in good health (CMV status not recorded). Some clones in this sample may be carry-over from other donors' samples. CDR3 loop: CASSEASTKESNQPQHF. CDR3 nucleotides: TGTGCCAGCAGTGAAGCCTCCACAAAAGAAAGCAATCAGCCCCAGCATTTT.